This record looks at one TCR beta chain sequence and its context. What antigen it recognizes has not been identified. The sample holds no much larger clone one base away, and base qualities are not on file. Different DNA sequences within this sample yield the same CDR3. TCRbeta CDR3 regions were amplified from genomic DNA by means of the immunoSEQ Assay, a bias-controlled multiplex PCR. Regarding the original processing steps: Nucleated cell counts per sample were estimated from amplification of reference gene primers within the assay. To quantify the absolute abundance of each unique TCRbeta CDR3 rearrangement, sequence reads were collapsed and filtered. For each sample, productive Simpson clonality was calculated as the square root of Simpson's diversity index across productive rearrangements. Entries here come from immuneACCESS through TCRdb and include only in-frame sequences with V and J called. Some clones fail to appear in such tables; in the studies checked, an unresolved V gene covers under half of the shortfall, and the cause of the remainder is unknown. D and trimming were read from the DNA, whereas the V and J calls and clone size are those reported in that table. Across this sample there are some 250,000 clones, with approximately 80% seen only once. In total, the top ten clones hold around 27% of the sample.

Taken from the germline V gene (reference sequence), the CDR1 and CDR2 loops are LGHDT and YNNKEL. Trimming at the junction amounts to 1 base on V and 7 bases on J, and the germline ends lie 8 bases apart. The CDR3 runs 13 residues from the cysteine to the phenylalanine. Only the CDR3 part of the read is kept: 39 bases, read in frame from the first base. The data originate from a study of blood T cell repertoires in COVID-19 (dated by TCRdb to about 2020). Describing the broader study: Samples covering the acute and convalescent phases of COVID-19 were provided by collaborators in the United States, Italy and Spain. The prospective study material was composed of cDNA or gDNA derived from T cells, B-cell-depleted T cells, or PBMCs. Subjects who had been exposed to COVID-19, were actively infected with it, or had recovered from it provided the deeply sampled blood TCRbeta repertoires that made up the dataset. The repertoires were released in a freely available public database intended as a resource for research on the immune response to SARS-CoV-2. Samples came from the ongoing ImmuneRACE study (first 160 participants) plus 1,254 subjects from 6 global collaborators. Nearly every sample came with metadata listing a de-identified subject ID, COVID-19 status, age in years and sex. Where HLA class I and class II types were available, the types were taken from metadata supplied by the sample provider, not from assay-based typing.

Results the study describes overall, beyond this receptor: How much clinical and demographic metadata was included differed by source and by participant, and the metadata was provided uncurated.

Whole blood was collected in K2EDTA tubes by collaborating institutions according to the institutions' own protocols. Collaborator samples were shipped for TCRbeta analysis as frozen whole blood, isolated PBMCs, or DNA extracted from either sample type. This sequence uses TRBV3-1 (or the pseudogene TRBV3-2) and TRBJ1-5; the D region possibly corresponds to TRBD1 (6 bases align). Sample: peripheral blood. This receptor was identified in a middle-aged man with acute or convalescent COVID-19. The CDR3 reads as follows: CASSQGGTQPQHF. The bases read TGTGCCAGCAGCCAAGGGGGGACACAGCCCCAGCATTTT.